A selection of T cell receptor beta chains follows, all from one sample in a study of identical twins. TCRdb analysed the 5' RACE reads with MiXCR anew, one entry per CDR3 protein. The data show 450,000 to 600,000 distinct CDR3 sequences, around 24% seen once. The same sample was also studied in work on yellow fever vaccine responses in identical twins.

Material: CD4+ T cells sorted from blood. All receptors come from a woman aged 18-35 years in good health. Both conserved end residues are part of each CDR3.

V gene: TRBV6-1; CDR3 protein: CASKEQGTGTDTQYF
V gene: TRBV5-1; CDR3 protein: CASSFQGRDTDTQYF
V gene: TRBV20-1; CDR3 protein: CSAPVRVSGRAMSYNEQFF
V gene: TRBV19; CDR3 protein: CASREVRGNSPLHF
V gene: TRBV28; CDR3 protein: CASSLPGQPDMGGYTF
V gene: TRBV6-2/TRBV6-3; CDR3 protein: CASTGRTANYGYTF
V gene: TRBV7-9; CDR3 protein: CASSSDARADTIYF
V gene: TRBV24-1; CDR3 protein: CATSDSGQMNTEAFF
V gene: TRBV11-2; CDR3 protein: CASSPMRREEGEQYF
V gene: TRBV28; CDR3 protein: CASSFAGTSGSIRQFF
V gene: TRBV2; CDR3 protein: CASRTPGLAGGPSYEQYF
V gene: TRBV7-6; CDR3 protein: CASSLVSGRSSYNEQFF
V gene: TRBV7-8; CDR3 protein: CASSPGLVSNEQFF
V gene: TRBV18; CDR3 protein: CASSPPGQGASLGGELFF
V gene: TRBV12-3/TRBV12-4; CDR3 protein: CASSRSQGSDTDTQYF
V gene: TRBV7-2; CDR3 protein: CASSSLAGVTDTQYF
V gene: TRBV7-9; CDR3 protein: CASSPMGQPSDEQFF
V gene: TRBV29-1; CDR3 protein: CSVATTGNTIYF
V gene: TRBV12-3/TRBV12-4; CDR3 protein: CASRRQGAYNEQFF
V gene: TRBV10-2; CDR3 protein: CASSDSVAGGYNEQFF
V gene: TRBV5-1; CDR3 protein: CASSLAGQGVYNEQFF
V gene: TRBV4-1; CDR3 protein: CASSQVRDRGNTLYF
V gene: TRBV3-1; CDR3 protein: CASSPGDRGNNEQFF
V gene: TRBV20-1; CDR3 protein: CSAPGTNQETQYF
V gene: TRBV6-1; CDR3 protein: CASKTGNFMNTEAFF
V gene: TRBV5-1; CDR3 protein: CASSLAGLGLSEQFF
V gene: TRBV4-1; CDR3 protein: CASSQAQGETQYF
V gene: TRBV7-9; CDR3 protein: CASSITSGVGNEQFF
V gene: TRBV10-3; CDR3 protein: CAIKTSAGSTDTQYF
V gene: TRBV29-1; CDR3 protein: CSVVPSGSSHEQYF
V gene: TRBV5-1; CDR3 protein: CASSYGTRGLHEQFF
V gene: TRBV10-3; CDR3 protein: CAISFVRDTQYF
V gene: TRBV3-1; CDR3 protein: CASSLSHSGSSTGELFF
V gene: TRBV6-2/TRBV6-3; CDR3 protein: CASSPFPGAGGTDTQYF
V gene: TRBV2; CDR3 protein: CASRRTGSDEKLFF
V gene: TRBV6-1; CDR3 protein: CASSSLAGGFNEQFF
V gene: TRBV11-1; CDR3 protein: CASSLPRASGASYNEQFF
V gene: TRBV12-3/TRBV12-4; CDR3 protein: CASSSGQIYEQYF
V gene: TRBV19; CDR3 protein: CASSIGDLNNEQFF
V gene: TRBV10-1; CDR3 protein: CASSESVGGRDTQYF
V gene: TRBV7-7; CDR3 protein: CASSPYGTGELFF
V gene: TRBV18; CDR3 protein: CASSLRDSAISNEQYF
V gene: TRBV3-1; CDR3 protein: CASSPGQGEDTQYF
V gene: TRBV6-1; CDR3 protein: CASTSSGSGTGELFF
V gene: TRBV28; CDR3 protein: CASSLHRGLLYGYTF